Included here is one T cell receptor (beta chain) sequence, with context. Its antigen is unidentified. The method was immunoSEQ multiplex PCR; TCRdb's version includes in-frame clones alone and lacks a portion of them. Of around 150,000 clones in the sample, about 96% were seen once. The sample originates from a study of cytomegalovirus exposure and HLA in healthy donors. Trimming cost V 3 bases and J 1 base, with 10 bases left between them. This CDR3 contains 15 residues. Germline-derived CDR1 and CDR2 are LNHDA and SQIVND (reference sequence). Study observations and caveats: A few of the chains that were CMV-associated were confirmed in vitro to be specific for CMV antigens.

The donors were part of the validation cohort, which consisted of under 150 subjects and was separate from the first cohort of about 720 subjects. The sequence was collected from a woman aged 18-29 years in good health and CMV-seronegative. This chain connects TRBV19 to TRBJ2-1; TRBD2 is a possible D gene (7 bases). Sequences were obtained from PBMCs. The CDR3 DNA reads as TGTGCCAGTAGTATCCGGGGGGCGTCCTACAATGAGCAGTTCTTC. This gives the protein CASSIRGASYNEQFF.